Following are 16 T cell receptor beta chains from one sample sequenced in a study of blood T cells in healthy people across ages (dated by TCRdb to between 2014 and 2016). Library generation was performed with 5' RACE. Sequencing was carried out with an Illumina HiSeq 2500. A second PCR of roughly 7 to 11 cycles was run with a J-beta primer mix and a sample-barcoded 5' primer. TCRdb trimmed public reads at Q25 via fastp, called clones via MiXCR and kept in-frame beta chains. Rows matching on CDR3 protein sequence are summarized as one entry with the most common DNA and genes. A total of 800,000 to 1,300,000 distinct CDR3 sequences appear in this sample, about 25% of them only once. The ten largest make up less than 0.85% of the sample. The data were also submitted as part of a second study, on T cells of mothers and their children.

Sequencing used blood. Source of these receptors: a girl aged 2 to 10 in good health.

This clonotype was observed a few times. The V and J genes are TRBV20-1 and TRBJ2-5; D unresolved. CDR1 and CDR2 from the germline V gene are DFQATT and SNEGSKA (reference sequence). This CDR3 region has 14 residues. Trimming left V 0 bases short and J 0 bases short, with 8 bases between. The CDR3 DNA follows: TGCAGTGCTAGAGATCATAAGTACCAAGAGACCCAGTACTTC. Its protein is CSARDHKYQETQYF.

The chain uses TRBV2 and TRBJ1-1; D is ambiguous. The CDR3 has 13 amino acids. Trimming left V 1 base short and J 4 bases short, with 7 bases between. Germline V lookup: CDR1 SNHLY, CDR2 FYNNEI. The CDR3 region has the DNA TGTGCCAGCAGTGAAGAGGCCGGCACTGAAGCTTTCTTT. Encoded protein: CASSEEAGTEAFF.

The chain combines TRBV7-3 with TRBJ2-1, with D unclear. V was cut by 0 bases and J by 0 bases, with 9 bases left in between. The CDR3 length is 16 residues. Germline V gives CDR1 SGHTA, CDR2 FQGTGA. The CDR3, as DNA: TGTGCCAGCAGCTTAACGTTAGCAAGCTCCTACAATGAGCAGTTCTTC. It specifies CASSLTLASSYNEQFF.

This clonotype was seen a few times. This sequence joins TRBV7-2 and TRBJ2-3; possibly TRBD2 for D (5 bases). The CDR3 contains 14 residues. Trimming stripped 9 bases from V and 2 bases from J, with 15 bases between. Germline V CDR1 and CDR2: SGHTA, FQGNSA. CDR3 protein: CASRSFGDTDTQYF. The CDR3 bases are TGTGCCAGTAGGTCATTCGGGGACACAGATACGCAGTATTTT.

The chain is built from TRBV28 and TRBJ1-1; D not certain. Germline-derived CDR1 and CDR2 are MDHEN and SYDVKM. The length of the CDR3 is 14 residues. Trimming cost V 7 bases and J 1 base, with 13 bases left between them. The CDR3 bases are TGTGCCAGCACCCACACGGAGGAGAACACTGAAGCTTTCTTT. It encodes CASTHTEENTEAFF.

This clonotype was found a few times. Sequence at one end of the junction differs from germline and may be a read error. The gene calls are TRBV13 and TRBJ1-2, with D uncertain. Germline V CDR1 and CDR2: PRHDT, FYEKMQ (reference sequence). This CDR3 contains 11 residues. CDR3 nucleotide sequence: TGTGCCAGCAGCTTAGAATATGGCCACACCTTC. It yields the protein CASSLEYGHTF.

Concerning this clonotype: The conserved final phenylalanine or tryptophan is absent from the CDR3, which likely points to a read error. This sequence joins TRBV6-4 and TRBJ1-2; D is possibly TRBD1 (6 bases). The V end lost 0 bases, the J end lost 6 bases, and 11 bases lay between the germline ends. CDR1 MRHNA and CDR2 SNTAGT come from the germline V gene. The CDR3 has 14 residues. The CDR3 region has the DNA TGTGCCAGCAGTGACTCGAGTTCAGGGGATGGCTACACCTTA. Translation: CASSDSSSGDGYTL.

V usage is TRBV11-3 and J usage is TRBJ2-3; TRBD2 might be the D (6 bases). Per germline, CDR1 SGHNT and CDR2 YENEEA. This CDR3 spans 16 amino acids. Trimming took off 5 bases at V and 2 bases at J, with 17 bases between the two ends. The CDR3 sequence is CASSASGAGYTDTQYF. Here the CDR3 DNA reads TGTGCCAGCAGCGCCTCCGGGGCGGGGTACACAGATACGCAGTATTTT.

CDR3 in DNA: TGTGCCAGCAGCTTTCAGGCCTCTAATGAAAAACTGTTTTTT. It specifies CASSFQASNEKLFF. This chain links TRBV7-2 with TRBJ1-4, with unresolved D. Germline CDR1 is SGHTA and CDR2 is FQGNSA. The V end lost 3 bases, the J end lost 3 bases, and 8 bases lay between the germline ends. The CDR3 is 14 residues long.

The chain carries TRBV7-2 and TRBJ2-7; the D gene could be TRBD1 or TRBD2 (5 bases each). The germline V gene encodes CDR1 SGHTA and CDR2 FQGNSA. CDR3 size: 14 residues. With 5 bases removed from V and 3 bases from J, the gap between germline ends came to 14 bases. The chain's CDR3 is CASSPRGFHYEQYF. The DNA for the CDR3 is TGTGCCAGCAGCCCCCGGGGCTTCCACTACGAGCAGTACTTC. The variable domain in full, completed from reference TRBV7-2 and TRBJ2-7, reads GAGVSQSPSNKVTEKGKDVELRCDPISGHTALYWYRQSLGQGLEFLIYFQGNSAPDKSGLPSDRFSAERTGGSVSTLTIQRTQQEDSAVYLCASSPRGFHYEQYFGPGTRLTVT.

About this clonotype: Compared with germline, one end of the junction differs, possibly owing to a read error. This sequence joins TRBV20-1 and TRBJ2-7, with D possibly matching TRBD2 (5 bases). The CDR3 runs 15 residues. CDR1 is DFQATT, CDR2 SNEGSKA, per germline (reference sequence). Here the CDR3 DNA reads TGCAGTGCTAGAGATCCTACTAGAGAACTGAACGAGCACTACTTC. Translated, it gives CSARDPTRELNEHYF.

This rearrangement joins TRBV28 to TRBJ2-2, with D unresolved. CDR1 is MDHEN, CDR2 SYDVKM, per germline. V lost 3 bases to trimming and J lost 8 bases, with 16 bases between them. The length of the CDR3 is 15 residues. The chain's CDR3 is CASSFWSLAAGELFF. Here the CDR3 DNA reads TGTGCCAGCAGTTTCTGGTCATTAGCCGCTGGGGAGCTGTTTTTT.

This sequence joins TRBV9 and TRBJ1-2, with TRBD1 matching over 8 bases. V lost 1 base and J lost 7; bases outside the gene matches: 3. This CDR3 spans 13 amino acids. The germline V gene encodes CDR1 SGDLS and CDR2 YYNGEE. This CDR3 reads CASSVRTGFGYTF. For the CDR3, the DNA is TGTGCCAGCAGCGTAAGGACAGGGTTTGGCTACACCTTC.

The CDR3 loop is CAISAHTGDGSYEQYF. The CDR3 DNA sequence: TGTGCCATCAGTGCCCATACAGGGGATGGTTCCTACGAGCAGTACTTC. V and J are TRBV10-3 and TRBJ2-7; 7 nucleotides align to TRBD1. CDR1 and CDR2 (germline): ENHRY, SYGVKD. The CDR3 is made up of 16 amino acids. J lost 1 base, V lost 4 bases, and 10 bases had no gene match.

This chain uses TRBV29-1 with TRBJ2-2; no reliable D call. Germline V gene lookup returns CDR1 SQVTM and CDR2 ANQGSEA. The ends were cut back, 0 bases at V and 5 bases at J, with 16 bases in the middle. This CDR3 region has 16 residues. CDR3 bases: TGCAGCGTTGAAGATCCGGTGGCTCTAGGGACCGGGGAGCTGTTTTTT. As protein: CSVEDPVALGTGELFF.

V and J are TRBV5-1 and TRBJ2-3, with 8 bases lining up with TRBD1. Losses at the gene ends were 0 bases for V and 4 bases for J; bases not matched to a gene: 10. CDR3 length: 17 residues. Germline values: CDR1 SGHRS, CDR2 YFSETQ. The CDR3 bases are TGCGCCAGCAGCTTGGGACAGGGGATGGGAGGACCAGATACGCAGTATTTT. Its translation is CASSLGQGMGGPDTQYF. The entire variable domain, with the rest obtained from reference TRBV5-1 and TRBJ2-3, is as follows: KAGVTQTPRYLIKTRGQQVTLSCSPISGHRSVSWYQQTPGQGLQFLFEYFSETQRNKGNFPGRFSGRQFSNSRSEMNVSTLELGDSALYLCASSLGQGMGGPDTQYFGPGTRLTVL.